This TCR beta chain was found in a study of OX40 agonist ivuxolimab in advanced cancers. Study-wide results and caveats: CD8+ T cells averaged more expanded clones than CD4+.

This clone was seen more than once but under ten times. Its specificity is unknown. TCRdb's table, derived via immunoSEQ multiplex PCR, lists solely in-frame clones and lacks some. The data show roughly 53,000 clones, approximately 88% seen once. Sequencing used CD4+ or CD8+ T cells sorted from blood, obtained in a trial of the OX40 agonist ivuxolimab. This TCR derives from an adult with an advanced solid tumor such as melanoma, head and neck, liver or kidney cancer.

The DNA for the CDR3 is TGCGCCAGCAGTGAGCGGGATAATTCACCCCTCCACTTT. This encodes CASSERDNSPLHF. The rearrangement links TRBV10-1 to TRBJ1-6; unclear D gene. Trimming stripped 2 bases from V and 5 bases from J, with 4 bases between. This CDR3 has 13 residues. Germline V gene lookup returns CDR1 WNHNN and CDR2 SYGVQD (reference sequence).